This is a list of T cell receptor beta chains from one sample in a study of T cells after yellow fever vaccination. Each CDR3 protein gets one entry after TCRdb re-called the 5' RACE reads with MiXCR. The top ten clones hold roughly 17% of a sample with about 580,000 distinct CDR3 sequences, about a sixth of them seen once. Here the sequenced sample was PBMCs, taken 5 to 6 days after the first yellow fever vaccination. Receptors were obtained from a man between 18 and 29 years old who received the YFV17D yellow fever vaccine. The CDR3 runs from the conserved cysteine through the conserved F or W. D genes are given only for firm matches. Clone size is stated in some rows and not others, as once, few, many or a class when expanded.

>NA|few|TRBV12-3/TRBV12-4|TRBJ1-5
CASTGTANQPQHF
TGTGCCAGCACCGGGACCGCCAATCAGCCCCAGCATTTT
>NA|few|TRBV20-1|TRBJ2-5
CSAPTEETQYF
TGCAGTGCCCCTACTGAAGAGACCCAGTACTTC
>TRBD1|few|TRBV5-1|TRBJ1-2
CASSARNRDRSDYGYTF
TGCGCCAGCAGCGCTCGAAACCGGGACAGGAGTGACTATGGCTACACCTTC
>NA|NA|TRBV20-1|TRBJ2-1
CSAARSGPLNEQFF
TGCAGTGCGGCCAGAAGCGGGCCCCTGAATGAGCAGTTCTTC
>TRBD1|few|TRBV12-3/TRBV12-4|TRBJ1-1
CASSLGQVAFF
TGTGCCAGCAGTTTGGGACAGGTGGCTTTCTTT
>TRBD2|few|TRBV3-1|TRBJ2-5
CASSQDPSGGTYF
TGTGCCAGCAGCCAAGACCCTAGCGGGGGAACGTACTTC
>TRBD1|few|TRBV29-1|TRBJ1-1
CSVDGTGGGIEAFF
TGCAGCGTTGACGGGACAGGGGGCGGCATTGAAGCTTTCTTT
>NA|many|TRBV7-6|TRBJ1-1
CASSIGSGVNTEAFF
TGTGCCAGCAGCATAGGATCCGGGGTAAATACTGAAGCTTTCTTT
>NA|many|TRBV7-2|TRBJ1-4
CASSSFPNSRIEKLFF
TGTGCCAGCAGCTCCTTCCCTAATTCGAGAATTGAAAAACTGTTTTTT
>NA|NA|TRBV4-3|TRBJ1-2
CASSQDVGQGYGYTF
TGCGCCAGCAGCCAAGATGTGGGCCAGGGGTATGGCTACACCTTC
>NA|few|TRBV11-2|TRBJ2-1
CASSLDLRVDEQFF
TGTGCCAGCAGCTTAGATCTTCGGGTAGATGAGCAGTTCTTC
>TRBD2|few|TRBV6-2/TRBV6-3|TRBJ2-3
CASSYKLAGDTDTQYF
TGTGCCAGCAGTTACAAACTAGCGGGGGACACAGATACGCAGTATTTT
>NA|few|TRBV6-1|TRBJ2-7
CASSGTYSYEQYF
TGTGCCAGCAGTGGGACGTATAGCTACGAGCAGTACTTC
>NA|NA|TRBV29-1|TRBJ1-5
CSVEGAGYNQPQHF
TGCAGCGTTGAAGGTGCCGGGTACAATCAGCCCCAGCATTTT
>TRBD2|NA|TRBV20-1|TRBJ2-2
CSARDPGLAGGRTGELFF
TGCAGTGCTAGAGATCCGGGACTAGCGGGGGGAAGGACCGGGGAGCTGTTTTTT
>NA|NA|TRBV6-2/TRBV6-3|TRBJ1-5
CASSQRQTLVDQPQHF
TGTGCCAGCAGTCAAAGACAGACCCTGGTTGATCAGCCCCAGCATTTT
>TRBD1|many|TRBV12-3/TRBV12-4|TRBJ2-2
CATRGQVSGELFF
TGTGCTACAAGGGGGCAGGTCTCCGGGGAGCTGTTTTTT
>TRBD1|NA|TRBV7-2|TRBJ1-4
CASSPRQGSDEKLFF
TGTGCCAGCAGCCCCCGACAGGGAAGTGATGAAAAACTGTTTTTT
>NA|NA|TRBV3-1|TRBJ1-5
CASSRGGPQHF
TGTGCCAGCAGCCGAGGGGGGCCCCAGCATTTT
>NA|few|TRBV29-1|TRBJ1-1
CSGLDMNTEAFF
TGCAGCGGGCTCGATATGAACACTGAAGCTTTCTTT
>NA|few|TRBV12-3/TRBV12-4|TRBJ1-2
CAFSFSAPGADGGFNGYTF
TGTGCCTTCAGTTTCTCAGCTCCGGGGGCTGACGGGGGTTTTAATGGCTACACCTTC
>NA|NA|TRBV9|TRBJ1-6
CASSQGINAYNSPLHF
TGTGCCAGCAGCCAGGGGATTAACGCCTATAATTCACCCCTCCACTTT
>NA|once|TRBV7-2|TRBJ2-5
CASARGETQYF
TGTGCCAGCGCCCGGGGTGAGACCCAGTACTTC
>NA|few|TRBV5-1|TRBJ2-7
CASKGTGSYEQYF
TGCGCCAGCAAAGGCACAGGTTCGTACGAGCAGTACTTC
>TRBD1|few|TRBV20-1|TRBJ1-2
CSAQADNRGLGGYTF
TGCAGTGCTCAAGCCGATAACAGGGGGCTCGGTGGCTACACCTTC
>NA|few|TRBV28|TRBJ2-5
CASCTPQGNPETQYF
TGTGCCAGCTGCACTCCACAGGGTAATCCTGAGACCCAGTACTTC
>TRBD2|few|TRBV14|TRBJ2-3
CASSQDLGLERQYF
TGTGCCAGCAGCCAAGATCTAGGACTAGAAAGGCAGTATTTT
>NA|NA|TRBV29-1|TRBJ1-2
CSVGDIGGNGYTF
TGCAGCGTGGGGGACATCGGGGGAAATGGCTACACCTTC
>NA|few|TRBV4-3|TRBJ2-5
CASSQGSWLQETQYF
TGCGCCAGCAGCCAGGGGTCGTGGCTCCAAGAGACCCAGTACTTC
>TRBD1|NA|TRBV18|TRBJ1-3
CASSPDRARNTIYF
TGTGCCAGCTCACCGGACAGGGCAAGAAACACCATATATTTT
>NA|few|TRBV7-9|TRBJ1-4
CASSFGRGTDEKLFF
TGTGCCAGCAGCTTCGGCCGGGGAACGGATGAAAAACTGTTTTTT
>TRBD2|NA|TRBV11-1|TRBJ2-1
CASSLDRAGGSSYNEQFF
TGTGCCAGCAGCTTAGATAGGGCGGGGGGCTCCTCCTACAATGAGCAGTTCTTC
>TRBD1|NA|TRBV6-1|TRBJ2-7
CASSEPGQGNEQYF
TGTGCCAGCAGTGAACCGGGACAGGGGAACGAGCAGTACTTC